These 9 T cell receptor beta chains share one sample of origin, sequenced in a study of blood T cell repertoires in COVID-19. This table comes from immunoSEQ multiplex PCR, and its TCRdb copy is limited to in-frame clones, with some not included. Of just over 250,000 clones in the sample, approximately 92% were seen once. Sequencing used peripheral blood. The origin of the receptors is a person between 18 and 30 years old with COVID-19, enrolled during active disease.

CDR3 sequence reads: CASSITRSGNTIYF. The CDR3 DNA is TGTGCCAGCAGCATTACACGCTCTGGAAACACCATATATTTT. The chain carries TRBV6-5 and TRBJ1-3; D uncertain. Trimming pared 6 bases from V and 0 bases from J, leaving 9 bases between. This CDR3 spans 14 amino acids. Per germline, CDR1 MNHEY and CDR2 SVGAGI.

V is TRBV5-1 and J is TRBJ2-1; TRBD2 matches 7 bases. The germline CDR1 and CDR2 sequences are SGHRS and YFSETQ. The CDR3 is 14 amino acids. After removal of 0 bases from V and 7 bases from J, the junction contained 4 bases not matched to a gene. CDR3 in DNA: TGCGCCAGCAGCTTGGACGGCGGGAGAAATGAGCAGTTCTTC. Residues: CASSLDGGRNEQFF.

V gene TRBV2 combines with J gene TRBJ2-7, with D maybe TRBD2 (5 bases). The CDR3 length is 13 residues. CDR1 and CDR2 from the germline V gene are SNHLY and FYNNEI. Between the trimmed V and J ends, which lost 0 bases and 7 bases, there was a span of 10 bases. DNA for the CDR3: TGTGCCAGCAGTGAAGCGCCTAGCCGTGAGCAGTACTTC. Its protein product is CASSEAPSREQYF.

This chain links TRBV7-6 with TRBJ2-3; 8 positions match TRBD2. J gave up 8 bases and V 1 base, and 8 bases lay outside the gene matches. CDR1 and CDR2 from the germline V gene are SGHVS and FNYEAQ. The CDR3 loop spans 15 amino acids. CDR3 sequence: CASSLERESVLTQYF. The CDR3 nucleotides are TGTGCCAGCAGCTTAGAGCGGGAGAGCGTCCTTACGCAGTATTTT.

The chain combines TRBV28 with TRBJ1-2, with no clear D. Trimming shortened V by 7 bases and J by 5 bases, and 17 bases separated the two germline ends. Germline lookup yields CDR1 MDHEN and CDR2 SYDVKM. The CDR3 spans 14 residues. CDR3 bases: TGTGCCAGCATGTCGGGGAGCGAAAGATATGGCTACACCTTC. Amino acids: CASMSGSERYGYTF.

V and J are TRBV19 and TRBJ1-1, with 11 positions matching TRBD1. The V segment lost 6 bases and the J segment 5 bases; nucleotides outside the gene matches: 8. The CDR3 has 15 amino acids. Germline V gene lookup returns CDR1 LNHDA and CDR2 SQIVND (reference sequence). CDR3 nucleotide sequence: TGTGCCAGTAGGGACAGGGGGCTTCTATGGACTGAAGCTTTCTTT. This encodes CASRDRGLLWTEAFF.

This rearrangement joins TRBV19 to TRBJ2-7, with 8 bases identical to TRBD1. CDR1 is LNHDA and CDR2 is SQIVND in the germline V gene (reference sequence). The CDR3 runs to 14 residues. V lost 5 bases to trimming and J lost 4 bases; unmatched junction nucleotides: 7. The CDR3 nucleotides are TGTGCCAGTAGTTCCGGACAGGGAGGATACGAGCAGTACTTC. It specifies CASSSGQGGYEQYF.

This clone was detected only once. The chain couples TRBV7-3 to TRBJ2-5; D is uncertain. Germline CDR1 SGHTA, CDR2 FQGTGA. Trimming shortened V by 4 bases and J by 5 bases, and 11 bases separated the two germline ends. This CDR3 spans 13 amino acids. The CDR3 loop is CASSSTPSETQYF. CDR3 nucleotide sequence: TGTGCCAGCAGCTCCACTCCCTCGGAGACCCAGTACTTC.

In its sample, this clone was seen a few times. The CDR3 reads CASSIGRYHSNQPQHF. CDR3 nucleotides: TGTGCCAGTAGTATTGGCAGGTACCATAGCAATCAGCCCCAGCATTTT. The V gene is TRBV19, the J gene TRBJ1-5; the D is unclear. This CDR3 has 16 amino acids. Germline V gives CDR1 LNHDA, CDR2 SQIVND (reference sequence). Trimming removed 3 bases at V and 0 bases at J, with 12 bases between.